This T cell receptor (beta chain) was identified in a study of cytomegalovirus exposure and HLA in healthy donors (dated by TCRdb to about 2017). General notes on the study: An earlier analysis of about 530 of the donors reported 276 Gb of sequence data and 117 million unique TCR beta sequences obtained from some 170 million T cells. To predict cytomegalovirus infection status, the study brought together high-throughput TCR immunosequencing, statistical association of individual TCRs with disease status, and machine learning. Of the roughly 400 genotyped donors, approximately 81% were placed in the genetic ancestry cluster associated with self-reported Caucasian donors. Both class I and class II loci were covered by HLA typing, at four-digit resolution. The number of typed donors differed by locus: roughly 620-630 for A, B, C, DRB1 and DQB1; 522 for DQA1; about 600 for DPA1; and about 470 for DPB1. The study profiled the T cell repertoires of some 610 subjects by immunosequencing and related them to cytomegalovirus serostatus. All discovery cohort repertoires had been generated on a single sequencing platform. In addition to the first cohort of around 670 subjects, a separate validation cohort of some 120 different subjects was used. In the later analysis, no new phenotypic data were used to find candidate immune exposures; instead, reliance was placed on TCR beta sequences and their occurrence across donors. The aim of the study was to test whether cataloging public T cell receptors could identify signatures of past pathogen exposure. To decide whether each TCR beta V gene segment behaved as functional or pseudogenic, an earlier analysis of some 580 of the donors relied on high-throughput TCR beta sequencing. Genome-wide SNP genotypes for about three fifths of the roughly 700 donors were used in a later genetic analysis, which treated that subset as a discovery cohort. Roughly 5 DR-DQ haplotypes were handled as single units for association and clustering, since linkage in the cohort was strong. Roughly 300 gigabases of sequencing data and 75 million to 85 million unique TCR sequences made up an early release that covered approximately 700 HLA-typed donors. On average, approximately 250,000 unique TCR beta nucleotide sequences were sequenced per donor among 398 genotyped donors of the cohort, with about 17% of those sequences being non-productive. Donor age, sex, ethnicity and CMV serostatus were compiled together with the repertoire data. To study patterns of TCR occurrence, a later analysis re-analyzed previously published TCR beta repertoires from 600 to 750 donors and added high-resolution HLA genotyping.

This clone came up once. Its antigen is unknown. No quality values exist for individual bases; no much larger clone is one base distant. Findings and caveats that apply to the study as a whole: Cytomegalovirus status was reported to be diagnosed by the classifier with high specificity and sensitivity in both the original and validation cohorts. A further reported finding was that TCR beta sequences accurately predicted the HLA-A and HLA-B alleles for most subjects in the first cohort. Across donors, most TCR sequences were observed very rarely, whereas some public TCRs were present in many individuals. The 87-base-pair reads could not distinguish some IMGT-functional V segments, including TRBV6-2 and TRBV6-3, so those segments were excluded. Sequencing depth was assumed to be roughly uniform across donors in the presence/absence analyses, though that assumption may not hold. Approximately 18 rarely observed V segments, including chromosome 9 orphons, were excluded from the earlier analysis of approximately 500 of the donors because counts were too low. In a later analysis, several top co-occurrence clusters were reported to appear linked to parvovirus B19, influenza, CMV and Epstein-Barr virus. A later analysis found that HLA-associated TCR beta chains were more clonally expanded and had lower generation probabilities than equally common non-associated chains. An association between a missense DCLRE1C variant and V-gene and J-gene trimming of TCR beta chains was found in a later genetic analysis and replicated in an independent cohort. According to the authors, the approach could potentially be generalized to other disease states and immunological phenotypes. In a later analysis, about 17,000 TCR beta sequences were associated with specific HLA alleles at a false discovery rate of 0.05. This cohort had only TCR beta chains sequenced, and the lack of alpha or paired-chain data limited which features could be detected. CMV serostatus was the only immune exposure information available for the cohort. According to a later analysis, most CMV-associated TCR beta chains appeared to be HLA-restricted, and the HLA associations seemed to be driven largely by CMV exposure. In vitro tests confirmed that three of the cytomegalovirus-associated TCR beta chains recognize cytomegalovirus antigens. In a later analysis, the rate of TCR association differed among HLA loci, with DRB1 alleles having the most associated TCRs and HLA-C alleles having the fewest. In a later genetic analysis, fewer N-insertions in productive TCRs were reported among donors in an Asian-associated ancestry cluster than the roughly 640-donor mean. The study listed 164 TCR beta chains as associated with cytomegalovirus. Because some donors lacked HLA typing at each locus, the association tests relied only on the typed subset. The sequencing pipeline was judged likely to have produced a cluster of highly shared sequence variants as a technical artifact. Broadly in line with IMGT annotations, most TCR beta V segments showed up in productive rearrangements about 87% or about 30% of the time in an earlier analysis of some 590 of the donors. When HLA alleles, especially DR and DQ, strongly co-occurred, attributing TCR associations to individual alleles was difficult. Linkage disequilibrium might explain the correlated functional status among segregating V segments, but an unknown experimental factor could not be ruled out.

Receptors were amplified or captured by the immunoSEQ multiplex PCR assay. The multiplex PCR relied on a mix of 60 forward primers for TCR Vbeta segments and 13 reverse primers for TCR Jbeta segments. The CDR3 region of rearranged TCR beta genes was amplified from genomic DNA by a multiplex PCR assay. Amplified TCR beta libraries were sequenced as 87-base-pair reads on the Illumina HiSeq System. In the authors' own workflow: Across the 500 to 750 repertoires, a later analysis counted approximately 75 million unique TCR beta chains, 9.5 million to 13 million of which were shared by at least two donors. Raw reads were error-corrected and collapsed into unique sequences with a nearest-neighbor algorithm that merged closely related sequences to remove PCR and sequencing errors. Alignment of CDR3 sequences to IMGT reference sequences was used to assign V, D and J gene segments. For a sequence to be retained, a match of at least six nucleotides was required to both a V gene segment and a J gene segment. Rearrangements were called productive when the CDR3 lacked stop codons and stayed in frame with V and J; all others were non-productive. Following IMGT convention, CDR3 was defined as the stretch from the second conserved V-encoded cysteine to the conserved J-encoded phenylalanine. The earlier analysis of around 640 of the donors excluded sequences that lacked an unambiguous match to a single V gene segment. In an earlier analysis of a few hundred of the donors, a V segment was called functional when productive rearrangements were above 56.7%, and segregating when the standard deviation between donors exceeded 5%. A statistical classification framework was built to diagnose cytomegalovirus status from the catalog of TCR beta chain sequences. A later analysis assigned V and J genes by comparing TCR nucleotide sequences with IMGT/GENE-DB human TR gene sequences. A later analysis assigned CDR3 sequences and most-parsimonious VDJ recombination scenarios with the TCRdist pipeline. In a later analysis, every TCR beta chain was defined by the combination of its CDR3 amino acid sequence and its V-gene family, and reads without a unique V-gene family were dropped. As a way to deal with suspected cross-contamination and a sequencing artifact, a later analysis dropped over 550 nucleotide sequences that were highly shared and had low generation probability. A later analysis calculated a clonal expansion index for each public chain from normalized within-repertoire ranks of inferred template counts. In a later analysis, generation probabilities were computed with a VDJ recombination model fitted to out-of-frame rearrangements, and the resulting probabilities were checked against IGoR. In a later analysis, hypergeometric tests were used to score TCR-TCR, TCR-HLA and TCR-CMV co-occurrence, with a repertoire-size bias correction applied to TCR pairs. In a later analysis, false discovery rates were estimated by permuting HLA or CMV assignments 20 times. In a later analysis, co-occurring TCRs were grouped using DBSCAN, with TCRdist sequence similarity added in when clustering inside HLA-allele-positive subsets. For co-occurrence clustering, repertoires with fewer than 30,000 or more than 120,000 public chains were excluded, along with five repertoires with anomalous nucleotide sharing. Entries here come from immuneACCESS through TCRdb and include only in-frame sequences with V and J called. Some clones fail to appear in such tables; in the studies checked, an unresolved V gene covers under half of the shortfall, and the cause of the remainder is unknown. The V and J calls and clone size were taken over from that table, and D and trimming were inferred from the DNA. The sample data list around 150,000 clones, and approximately 80% of these were observed just once. The leading ten clones occupy about 4.3% of the sample.

In total, 630 or so healthy bone marrow donors made up the cohort. At the time of sampling, all cohort members were nominally healthy, though unrecorded immune exposures were likely present. The donor tested CMV seropositive and was one of the 289 seropositive cohort members. Every donor gave a peripheral blood sample, and the peripheral blood mononuclear cells from that sample were used for TCR beta sequencing. The Qiagen DNeasy Blood Extraction Kit was used to extract genomic DNA from the blood cell samples. The CDR3 starts with the cysteine, ends with the phenylalanine, and has 14 residues. The read is trimmed to its CDR3 DNA, 42 bases read in frame from base 1. The junction shows trimming of 5 bases on V and 8 bases on J, plus 18 bases between the germline ends. Per the germline V gene (reference sequence), MNHNY is the CDR1 and SVGAGI is the CDR2.

The V and J segments used are TRBV6-6 and TRBJ1-1; the D gene is possibly TRBD1, with 6 bases matching. The sample was PBMCs. The source is a woman aged 40 to 49 in good health and CMV-seropositive. The CDR3 protein sequence reads: CASSAAGGGLEAFF. The DNA sequence is TGTGCCAGCAGTGCCGCTGGGGGGGGGCTCGAAGCTTTCTTT.